The 9 T cell receptor beta chains below were found in one sample sequenced in a study of cytomegalovirus exposure and HLA in healthy donors. 60 Vbeta and 13 Jbeta primers were used in PCR. Assay: immunoSEQ multiplex PCR; the TCRdb copy retains only in-frame clones and omits some. The sample has a few hundred thousand clones, over 70% seen once. The sequenced sample consisted of PBMCs. The receptors were gathered from a girl aged 2-10 years in good health and CMV-seronegative.

The chain uses TRBV6-5 and TRBJ2-7; TRBD1 agrees at 7 bases. The CDR3 runs 15 residues. After removal of 4 bases from V and 2 bases from J, the junction contained 8 bases not matched to a gene. The germline V gene has CDR1 MNHEY and CDR2 SVGAGI. The CDR3 DNA is TGTGCCAGCAGTTCCAGGGGGTACGGGGCCTACGAGCAGTACTTC. It specifies CASSSRGYGAYEQYF.

This clone was found once. The chain is built from TRBV27 and TRBJ2-1; the match to TRBD1 covers 10 bases. V shed 0 bases, J shed 3 bases, and the junction held 2 bases outside the gene matches. CDR3 size: 16 residues. In germline, CDR1 is MNHEY, CDR2 SMNVEV (reference sequence). CDR3 bases: TGTGCCAGCAGTTTATCCGGGACAGGGGTCTACAATGAGCAGTTCTTC. This gives the protein CASSLSGTGVYNEQFF.

This clone appeared a few times. The rearrangement joins TRBV5-1 to TRBJ2-3, with 8 bases aligning to TRBD2. V lost 2 bases and J lost 1; bases outside the gene matches: 15. The CDR3 consists of 19 residues. Per germline, CDR1 SGHRS and CDR2 YFSETQ. The CDR3 DNA reads TGCGCCAGCAGCTTAAAAGGAACCAAAGCGGGAGAAGGCACAGATACGCAGTATTTT. It codes for CASSLKGTKAGEGTDTQYF. The full variable domain, completed using reference TRBV5-1 and TRBJ2-3, is KAGVTQTPRYLIKTRGQQVTLSCSPISGHRSVSWYQQTPGQGLQFLFEYFSETQRNKGNFPGRFSGRQFSNSRSEMNVSTLELGDSALYLCASSLKGTKAGEGTDTQYFGPGTRLTVL.

This chain connects TRBV29-1 to TRBJ2-1, with a tentative D call TRBD1 (6 bases). Germline V CDR1 and CDR2: SQVTM, ANQGSEA. V was trimmed by 6 bases and J by 0 bases, leaving 12 bases between them. The CDR3 sequence is 14 residues long. In DNA, the CDR3 is TGCAGCGTCACCGGGACAAGCTCCTACAATGAGCAGTTCTTC. Amino acid sequence: CSVTGTSSYNEQFF.

This clone was seen only a few times. Relative to the germline gene, one junction end is altered; a read error may explain this. The rearrangement uses TRBV19 and TRBJ2-3; the D gene is possibly TRBD1 (5 bases). Germline lookup yields CDR1 LNHDA and CDR2 SQIVND (reference sequence). This CDR3 spans 14 amino acids. CDR3: CASKFRANTNTQYF. CDR3 bases: TGTGCCAGTAAGTTCAGGGCGAACACAAATACGCAGTATTTT. Full variable domain (rest looked up from reference TRBV19 and TRBJ2-3): DGGITQSPKYLFRKEGQNVTLSCEQNLNHDAMYWYRQDPGQGLRLIYYSQIVNDFQKGDIAEGYSVSREKKESFPLTVTSAQKNPTAFYLCASKFRANTNTQYFGPGTRLTVL.

This clone showed up just a few times. This chain uses TRBV5-5 with TRBJ1-1; D gene unclear. The CDR3 is 15 amino acids. Germline assignment: CDR1 SGHKS and CDR2 YYEKEE (reference sequence). The germline V and J ends were trimmed by 5 bases and 1 base, with 15 bases remaining between them. This CDR3 reads CASSLRGRGNTEAFF. CDR3 nucleotides: TGTGCCAGCAGTCTACGTGGACGGGGGAACACTGAAGCTTTCTTT.

Regarding this clone: In the same sample, other DNA sequences code for this CDR3. This chain joins TRBV27 and TRBJ1-1; D is unclear. There are 13 residues in the CDR3. V lost 3 bases and J lost 4, with 9 bases in between. Germline-derived CDR1 and CDR2 are MNHEY and SMNVEV (reference sequence). The DNA for the CDR3 is TGTGCCAGCAGTTTGGCTCGTGGCACTGAAGCTTTCTTT. Its translation: CASSLARGTEAFF.

The chain has TRBV18 and TRBJ2-4; 7 bases agree with TRBD1. The CDR3 length is 14 residues. Germline CDR1 reads KGHSH; CDR2 reads LQKENI. V was pared by 3 bases and J by 7 bases, with 6 bases of the junction left unmatched. DNA for the CDR3: TGTGCCAGCTCACCCCGGGGACAGAAGAACATTCAGTACTTC. Its protein is CASSPRGQKNIQYF.

This clone was found a few times. The J gene is TRBJ2-3, the V gene TRBV30, with 8 nucleotides matching TRBD2. This CDR3 region has 15 residues. Germline V CDR1 and CDR2: GTSNPN, SVGIG (reference sequence). After removal of 3 bases from V and 0 bases from J, the junction contained 5 bases not matched to a gene. The CDR3 loop reads CAWSTGGESTDTQYF. The CDR3 nucleotides read TGTGCCTGGAGCACGGGGGGGGAAAGCACAGATACGCAGTATTTT.